This entry concerns a single TCR beta chain. Its specificity is unknown. Thawed PBMCs were FACS-sorted into unstimulated CD4+CD25+CD127- regulatory T cells, CD4+CD25- non-regulatory cells, CD4 and CD8 cells. This record belongs to a study of Tregs in tolerant kidney transplant recipients. Study-wide results and limits: Biological reproducibility was not directly addressed, but technical replication error appeared minimal. Activated donor B cell expansion appeared to reveal the most relevant donor-specific TCRbeta repertoire. Few patients were studied, so findings need validation in larger groups.

CDR1 is ENHRY, CDR2 SYGVKD, per germline. The CDR3 loop spans 19 amino acids. V shed 7 bases and J 4 bases; nucleotides not matched to a gene: 20. TCRdb's table, derived via immunoSEQ multiplex PCR, lists solely in-frame clones and lacks some. The table lists roughly 17,000 clones, roughly 82% of them singletons. Sequenced input: Tregs from blood. The rearrangement uses TRBV10-3 and TRBJ2-1; 9 nucleotides align to TRBD1. The TCR comes from a human donor in good health. CDR3 region: CAIKGQGTGKNSLYNEQFF. Written as DNA, the CDR3 is TGTGCCATCAAGGGCCAAGGGACAGGGAAAAATTCGCTTTACAATGAGCAGTTCTTC.